A selection of T cell receptor beta chains follows, all from one sample in a study of cytotoxic CD8 clonotypes in ibrutinib-treated CLL. Measured with immunoSEQ multiplex PCR; TCRdb has only the in-frame clones, and not every one. This table has more than 15,000 clones, approximately 67% appearing once. Here the sequenced sample was PBMCs, taken before ibrutinib treatment. The origin of the receptors is a human donor with chronic lymphocytic leukemia. The CDR3 runs from the conserved cysteine through the conserved F or W. The D gene is left open where the match is weak. Not every row has a clone size; where given, it reads once, few, many or a size class.

J,size,D,V,CDR3,DNA
TRBJ2-5,NA,TRBD2,TRBV9,CASSVVAGGKETQYF,TGTGCCAGCAGCGTAGTAGCGGGGGGTAAAGAGACCCAGTACTTC
TRBJ2-1,NA,TRBD1,TRBV11-3,CASSLEDRGNNEQFF,TGTGCCAGCAGCTTAGAGGACAGGGGTAACAATGAGCAGTTCTTC
TRBJ2-7,NA,NA,TRBV14,CASSPLGGDEQYF,TGTGCCAGCAGCCCCCTGGGTGGAGACGAGCAGTACTTC
TRBJ1-2,NA,NA,TRBV5-1,CASSSTTGSGSGGYTF,TGCGCCAGCAGCTCCACGACAGGTTCGGGTTCCGGTGGCTACACCTTC
TRBJ2-7,medium-sized,TRBD1,TRBV10-3,CAIKQGASSYEQYF,TGTGCCATCAAGCAGGGGGCCTCCTCCTACGAGCAGTACTTC
TRBJ2-7,few,TRBD1,TRBV6-6,CASRQRQGVTYEQYF,TGTGCCAGCAGACAGCGACAGGGGGTGACCTACGAGCAGTACTTC
TRBJ2-5,once,NA,TRBV2,CASTAIGETQYF,TGTGCCAGCACGGCTATCGGGGAGACCCAGTACTTC
TRBJ2-3,NA,NA,TRBV18,CASSSRDTDTQYF,TGTGCCAGCTCATCCCGGGACACAGATACGCAGTATTTT
TRBJ1-1,few,TRBD1,TRBV30,CAGQGWNTEAFF,TGTGCCGGACAGGGGTGGAACACTGAAGCTTTCTTT
TRBJ1-6,NA,TRBD1,TRBV14,CASSPGQGRGSSYNSPLHF,TGTGCCAGCAGCCCTGGACAGGGCAGAGGGAGCTCCTATAATTCACCCCTCCACTTT
TRBJ2-5,NA,NA,TRBV5-4,CASSFLAGYETQYF,TGTGCCAGCAGCTTCTTGGCGGGGTATGAGACCCAGTACTTC
TRBJ1-5,few,NA,TRBV19,CASSILDSNQPQHF,TGTGCCAGTAGTATCTTGGATAGCAATCAGCCCCAGCATTTT
TRBJ1-6,NA,TRBD1,TRBV19,CASSRGGGNIISPLHF,TGTGCCAGTAGCAGAGGGGGCGGTAATATTATTTCACCCCTCCACTTT
TRBJ2-2,few,NA,TRBV6-5,CASSYRGTGELFF,TGTGCCAGCAGTTACAGGGGCACCGGGGAGCTGTTTTTT
TRBJ1-6,NA,NA,TRBV5-6,CASRMGPGMDNSPLHF,TGTGCCAGCAGGATGGGGCCAGGGATGGATAATTCACCCCTCCACTTT
TRBJ1-1,NA,NA,TRBV10-3,CAISEFHLDTEAFF,TGTGCCATCAGTGAGTTTCACCTGGACACTGAAGCTTTCTTT
TRBJ2-2,NA,NA,TRBV6-5,CASIRQAHTGELFF,TGTGCCAGCATTCGACAGGCCCATACCGGGGAGCTGTTTTTT
TRBJ1-2,NA,NA,TRBV6-5,CASSTQGYGYTF,TGTGCCAGCAGTACACAGGGCTATGGCTACACCTTC
TRBJ1-6,NA,NA,TRBV6-5,CATSENSPLHF,TGTGCCACCTCTGAGAATTCACCCCTCCACTTT
TRBJ2-2,NA,TRBD1,TRBV19,CASSKDRSRGTGELFF,TGTGCCAGTAGTAAGGACAGGAGTCGCGGCACCGGGGAGCTGTTTTTT
TRBJ2-7,NA,TRBD1,TRBV7-3,CASSSTGQPSYEQYF,TGTGCCAGCAGCTCAACGGGACAGCCAAGCTACGAGCAGTACTTC
TRBJ1-5,NA,TRBD1,TRBV28,CASSLKGGGDQPQHF,TGTGCCAGCAGCTTAAAAGGGGGCGGGGATCAGCCCCAGCATTTT
TRBJ2-7,NA,TRBD2,TRBV19,CASSSGGPHYEQYF,TGTGCCAGTTCTAGCGGGGGGCCCCACTACGAGCAGTACTTC
TRBJ2-6,NA,NA,TRBV10-3,CAISGQLTSGANVLTF,TGTGCCATCAGTGGACAGCTGACCTCTGGGGCCAACGTCCTGACTTTC
TRBJ2-3,few,TRBD1,TRBV6-6,CASRNTGVVADTQYF,TGTGCCAGCAGGAATACAGGGGTGGTTGCAGATACGCAGTATTTT
TRBJ2-3,once,TRBD2,TRBV19,CASSMGLAGGDTQYF,TGTGCCAGTAGTATGGGACTAGCGGGGGGTGATACGCAGTATTTT
TRBJ2-1,few,NA,TRBV4-2,CASSDNRQVPHNEQFF,TGTGCCAGCAGCGACAATCGACAGGTACCTCACAATGAGCAGTTCTTC
TRBJ2-3,NA,TRBD2,TRBV4-3,CASSQATGTIIITDTQYF,TGCGCCAGCAGCCAAGCTACCGGGACTATCATAATCACAGATACGCAGTATTTT
TRBJ2-7,NA,TRBD1,TRBV28,CASKDNRGYEQYF,TGTGCCAGCAAGGACAACAGGGGTTACGAGCAGTACTTC
TRBJ1-1,NA,NA,TRBV7-9,CASSLDRWNTEAFF,TGTGCCAGCAGCTTGGACAGATGGAACACTGAAGCTTTCTTT
TRBJ1-4,NA,TRBD1,TRBV27,CASKKEGASLNEKLFF,TGTGCCAGCAAGAAGGAGGGGGCCAGCCTAAATGAAAAACTGTTTTTT
TRBJ2-3,few,NA,TRBV7-3,CASSLTSSSTDTQYF,TGTGCCAGCAGCTTAACTTCCAGCAGCACAGATACGCAGTATTTT
TRBJ2-7,once,NA,TRBV9,CASSNSWGASYEQYF,TGTGCCAGCAGCAATAGCTGGGGGGCCTCGTACGAGCAGTACTTC
TRBJ2-2,NA,NA,TRBV27,CASSFQASFTGELFF,TGTGCCAGCAGTTTTCAGGCATCGTTCACCGGGGAGCTGTTTTTT
TRBJ2-7,few,TRBD1,TRBV5-6,CASTWDRGGYEQYF,TGTGCCAGCACCTGGGACAGGGGTGGGTACGAGCAGTACTTC
TRBJ2-2,few,NA,TRBV5-6,CASSLVGLSHTGELFF,TGTGCCAGCAGCTTGGTCGGGCTCTCCCACACCGGGGAGCTGTTTTTT
TRBJ1-3,NA,NA,TRBV6-1,CASSDYRSLSGNTIYF,TGTGCCAGCAGTGATTACCGGAGCCTCTCTGGAAACACCATATATTTT
TRBJ2-1,NA,NA,TRBV5-6,CASSLPPGTSYNEQFF,TGTGCCAGCAGCTTGCCCCCAGGGACTTCCTACAATGAGCAGTTCTTC
TRBJ2-2,NA,TRBD1,TRBV25-1,CASSESRGRTGELFF,TGTGCCAGCAGTGAATCGAGGGGGCGGACCGGGGAGCTGTTTTTT
TRBJ2-2,NA,TRBD2,TRBV5-1,CASSLAGGTGELFF,TGCGCCAGCAGCTTAGCGGGGGGCACCGGGGAGCTGTTTTTT
TRBJ1-1,few,NA,TRBV5-1,CASSFQGVRGTNTEAFF,TGCGCCAGCAGCTTCCAAGGGGTCAGGGGAACTAACACTGAAGCTTTCTTT
TRBJ2-3,once,TRBD1,TRBV6-1,CASRWTGITDTQYF,TGTGCCAGCAGGTGGACAGGGATCACAGATACGCAGTATTTT
TRBJ1-2,few,TRBD1,TRBV19,CASKGTGVKGYTF,TGTGCCAGTAAGGGGACAGGGGTGAAGGGCTACACCTTC
TRBJ2-3,NA,NA,TRBV9,CASSVEGNLVKSDTQYF,TGTGCCAGCAGCGTAGAGGGGAATCTGGTTAAATCAGATACGCAGTATTTT
TRBJ1-1,NA,NA,TRBV6-1,CASSERGSRANTEAFF,TGTGCCAGCAGTGAAAGGGGAAGCAGGGCGAACACTGAAGCTTTCTTT
TRBJ2-7,few,TRBD1,TRBV5-1,CASSLVDRAYEQYF,TGCGCCAGCAGCTTGGTGGACAGGGCCTACGAGCAGTACTTC
TRBJ2-7,NA,TRBD1,TRBV29-1,CSVDGQGVDEQYF,TGCAGCGTTGACGGACAGGGCGTCGACGAGCAGTACTTC
TRBJ2-5,NA,TRBD1,TRBV4-3,CASSQDLLTGGYMRGLQETQYF,TGCGCCAGCAGCCAAGATCTTTTGACAGGGGGCTATATGCGGGGACTCCAAGAGACCCAGTACTTC
TRBJ2-2,NA,TRBD2,TRBV11-2,CASSLGRGTKMGELFF,TGTGCCAGCAGCTTAGGGCGGGGGACCAAGATGGGGGAGCTGTTTTTT
TRBJ2-3,NA,TRBD2,TRBV5-1,CASSFVAGGPFDTQYF,TGCGCCAGCAGCTTTGTAGCGGGGGGGCCATTTGATACGCAGTATTTT
TRBJ1-2,NA,TRBD1,TRBV29-1,CSDETGLGYTF,TGCAGCGACGAGACAGGGCTTGGCTACACCTTC
TRBJ1-6,NA,NA,TRBV9,CASSVALNSPLHF,TGTGCCAGCAGCGTAGCTCTGAATTCACCCCTCCACTTT
TRBJ2-5,once,TRBD1,TRBV6-5,CASTRDSTQETQYF,TGTGCCAGCACCCGGGACAGTACTCAAGAGACCCAGTACTTC
TRBJ2-1,NA,TRBD2,TRBV25-1,CASSGWEGSRSYNEQFF,TGTGCCAGCAGTGGGTGGGAGGGGTCTCGCTCCTACAATGAGCAGTTCTTC
TRBJ2-3,few,NA,TRBV28,CASSGGRRTDTQYF,TGTGCCAGCAGTGGGGGCAGGCGCACAGATACGCAGTATTTT
TRBJ1-6,few,NA,TRBV27,CASSSRETPWAPLHF,TGTGCCAGCAGTTCACGGGAGACCCCTTGGGCACCCCTCCACTTT
TRBJ2-1,NA,NA,TRBV19,CASSIDSSSYNEQFF,TGTGCCAGTAGTATAGACAGTAGCTCCTACAATGAGCAGTTCTTC